One T cell receptor (beta chain) is described in this entry. Its matching antigen is unknown. This sample is part of a study of cytomegalovirus exposure and HLA in healthy donors. 13 Jbeta primers and 60 Vbeta primers were used for the PCR. The table came from immunoSEQ multiplex PCR; TCRdb's copy has only in-frame clones and leaves some out. The sample consists of 100,000 to 140,000 clones, around 74% of them appearing once. V lost 11 bases, J lost 2 bases, and 12 bases stayed unmatched. CDR1 SNHLY and CDR2 FYNNEI come from the germline V gene. This CDR3 region has 15 residues. Study-level findings and limits: Researchers reported from a later analysis that most CMV-associated TCR beta chains appeared HLA-restricted. Fewer N-insertions (relative to the approximately 670-donor mean) were reportedly seen in an Asian-associated ancestry cluster in a later analysis.

The source material was PBMCs. V is TRBV2 and J is TRBJ2-5; 9 nucleotides align to TRBD1. This receptor was identified in a woman in her forties in good health and CMV-seropositive. CDR3 DNA: TGTGCCGGCGCTCCCGGGACAGGGCTACAAGAGACCCAGTACTTC. Translating it yields CAGAPGTGLQETQYF.